One and the same sample provided the 31 T cell receptor beta chains below, sequenced in a study of blood T cell repertoires in COVID-19. Assay: immunoSEQ multiplex PCR; the TCRdb copy retains only in-frame clones and omits some. This sample carries tens of thousands of clones, around nine tenths of them seen once, and the ten largest clones take around 5.2%. The sequenced sample was peripheral blood. The origin of the receptors is a man aged 55 to 70 with COVID-19, enrolled during active disease.

This clone is a singleton in its sample. This chain connects TRBV6-1 to TRBJ2-7; 7 positions match TRBD1. J gave up 3 bases and V 3 bases, and 8 bases lay outside the gene matches. Germline CDR1 reads MNHNS; CDR2 reads SASEGT. The CDR3 sequence is 15 residues long. In DNA form, the CDR3 reads TGTGCCAGCAGTGATCGGACAGGATCCATCTACGAGCAGTACTTC. The encoded protein is CASSDRTGSIYEQYF.

This chain uses TRBV4-1 with TRBJ2-5; D ambiguous. V lost 0 bases, J lost 3 bases, and 8 bases lay in between. Germline-derived CDR1 and CDR2 are MGHRA and YSYEKL. The length of the CDR3 is 14 residues. The CDR3 DNA sequence: TGCGCCAGCAGCCAAGATCAGGCAGAAGAGACCCAGTACTTC. Translating gives CASSQDQAEETQYF.

The rearrangement links TRBV7-9 to TRBJ2-3; 7 bases match TRBD2. V was pared by 7 bases and J by 2 bases, with 6 bases of the junction left unmatched. Looked up from germline, CDR1 is SEHNR and CDR2 is FQNEAQ (reference sequence). The CDR3 totals 14 residues. Written as DNA, the CDR3 is TGTGCCAGCACTGGCGGGGGATCCACAGATACGCAGTATTTT. Translation: CASTGGGSTDTQYF.

The chain uses TRBV2 and TRBJ2-1, with D possibly matching TRBD2 (6 bases). The V and J ends lost 8 bases and 11 bases respectively, with 22 bases between them. Germline V gene data show CDR1 as SNHLY and CDR2 as FYNNEI. This CDR3 region has 14 residues. The CDR3: CASAPGLGFGKQFF. CDR3 nucleotide sequence: TGTGCCAGCGCGCCGGGACTGGGTTTTGGGAAGCAGTTCTTC.

This chain links TRBV14 with TRBJ1-5; 7 bases are shared with TRBD1. With V trimmed by 2 bases and J by 6 bases, 1 base remained unmatched. The CDR3 is 13 residues long. In germline, CDR1 is SGHDN, CDR2 FVKESK. CDR3 DNA sequence: TGTGCCAGCAGCCAAACAGGGGTTCAGCCCCAGCATTTT. It yields the protein CASSQTGVQPQHF. Together with reference TRBV14 and TRBJ1-5, the CDR3 gives the full variable domain: EAGVTQFPSHSVIEKGQTVTLRCDPISGHDNLYWYRRVMGKEIKFLLHFVKESKQDESGMPNNRFLAERTGGTYSTLKVQPAELEDSGVYFCASSQTGVQPQHFGDGTRLSIL.

The CDR3 coding sequence is TGTGCCAGCAGCACGACAGCAGCCAGCACAGATACGCAGTATTTT. The encoded protein is CASSTTAASTDTQYF. This chain uses TRBV11-3 with TRBJ2-3; D is possibly TRBD1 (5 bases). This CDR3 contains 15 residues. Germline V gives CDR1 SGHNT, CDR2 YENEEA. Trimming removed 5 bases at V and 0 bases at J, with 12 bases between.

V usage is TRBV5-4 and J usage is TRBJ2-5; D ambiguous. The CDR3 contains 13 residues. V lost 2 bases, J lost 1 base, and 6 bases lay in between. Germline loops: CDR1 SGHNT, CDR2 YYREEE (reference sequence). Here the CDR3 DNA reads TGTGCCAGCAGCTTCCTACTCCAAGAGACCCAGTACTTC. This gives the protein CASSFLLQETQYF. Together with reference TRBV5-4 and TRBJ2-5, the CDR3 gives the full variable domain: ETGVTQSPTHLIKTRGQQVTLRCSSQSGHNTVSWYQQALGQGPQFIFQYYREEENGRGNFPPRFSGLQFPNYSSELNVNALELDDSALYLCASSFLLQETQYFGPGTRLLVL.

The chain employs TRBV6-1 and TRBJ2-3; 8 bases fit TRBD2. Germline loops: CDR1 MNHNS, CDR2 SASEGT. This CDR3 region has 15 residues. V was clipped by 1 base and J by 1 base; unmatched bases: 1. As DNA, the CDR3 is TGTGCCAGCAGTGAAGAAGCGGGAGGCACAGATACGCAGTATTTT. Protein: CASSEEAGGTDTQYF.

The gene calls are TRBV7-8 and TRBJ2-3; 10 bases line up with TRBD2. Germline V gene sequence: CDR1 SGHVS, CDR2 FQNEAQ. V shed 1 base and J 3 bases; nucleotides not matched to a gene: 4. The CDR3 totals 16 residues. CDR3 nucleotide sequence: TGTGCCAGCAGCTTAGTGAGCGGGAGGGAGACAGATACGCAGTATTTT. Its protein is CASSLVSGRETDTQYF.

The V gene is TRBV6-6, the J gene TRBJ1-5, with 11 bases lining up with TRBD1. There are 15 residues in the CDR3. V was clipped by 6 bases and J by 6 bases; unmatched bases: 7. The germline V gene encodes CDR1 MNHNY and CDR2 SVGAGI (reference sequence). CDR3 sequence: CASSPTDRGLQPQHF. The DNA for the CDR3 is TGTGCCAGCAGCCCCACGGACAGGGGGCTTCAGCCCCAGCATTTT.

The table lists this clone with a count of one. The chain recombines TRBV19 with TRBJ2-5; TRBD1 agrees at 7 bases. The CDR3 is 15 residues long. With 6 bases clipped from V and 2 bases from J, the junction kept 9 bases outside the gene matches. From germline, CDR1 is LNHDA and CDR2 SQIVND (reference sequence). The CDR3 protein is CASRQGRVQQETQYF. The DNA of the CDR3 is TGTGCCAGTAGACAGGGGAGAGTACAGCAAGAGACCCAGTACTTC.

The chain combines TRBV10-3 with TRBJ2-2; 7 nucleotides align to TRBD2. The CDR3 extends over 14 amino acids. Germline V CDR1 and CDR2: ENHRY, SYGVKD. J was trimmed by 6 bases and V by 5 bases; bases with no gene match: 6. The chain's CDR3 is CAISWTRPAGELFF. The CDR3 coding sequence is TGTGCCATCAGTTGGACTAGACCGGCCGGGGAGCTGTTTTTT.

The chain joins TRBV19 to TRBJ2-7; 9 nucleotides match TRBD1. Per germline, CDR1 LNHDA and CDR2 SQIVND (reference sequence). The CDR3 is 16 residues long. J gave up 5 bases and V 6 bases, and 14 bases lay outside the gene matches. CDR3 protein: CASRAVFRDREDEQYF. The CDR3 coding sequence is TGTGCCAGTAGGGCGGTATTCCGGGACAGGGAAGACGAGCAGTACTTC.

V and J are TRBV6-1 and TRBJ1-2; tentatively, D is TRBD1 (5 bases). The CDR3 is 14 residues long. V dropped 0 bases and J dropped 4 bases, with 9 bases sitting between them. Germline CDR1 MNHNS, CDR2 SASEGT. Here the CDR3 DNA reads TGTGCCAGCAGTGAAGCGGGGACTCTCTATGGCTACACCTTC. Protein: CASSEAGTLYGYTF.

The chain is built from TRBV5-1 and TRBJ2-1; 10 positions agree with TRBD1. The V gene's germline CDR1 is SGHRS and CDR2 YFSETQ. The V and J ends lost 0 bases and 8 bases, in that order; junction bases with no gene match: 5. CDR3 size: 15 residues. The CDR3 DNA reads as TGCGCCAGCAGCTTGGCCGGGGACAGGGGCCATGAGCAGTTCTTC. Translating it yields CASSLAGDRGHEQFF.

This sequence joins TRBV29-1 and TRBJ1-2; TRBD1 is a possible D gene (6 bases). This CDR3 spans 17 amino acids. Germline loops: CDR1 SQVTM, CDR2 ANQGSEA. V was shortened by 7 bases and J by 2 bases, with 26 bases between the two germline ends. CDR3 sequence reads: CSARLIGDNRENYGYTF. The CDR3 bases are TGCAGCGCCCGTCTTATTGGCGACAACAGGGAGAACTATGGCTACACCTTC. Drawing the rest from reference TRBV29-1 and TRBJ1-2, the complete variable domain is SAVISQKPSRDICQRGTSLTIQCQVDSQVTMMFWYRQQPGQSLTLIATANQGSEATYESGFVIDKFPISRPNLTFSTLTVSNMSPEDSSIYLCSARLIGDNRENYGYTFGSGTRLTVV.

The chain combines TRBV19 with TRBJ1-1; maybe TRBD1 (5 bases). Germline lookup yields CDR1 LNHDA and CDR2 SQIVND (reference sequence). V lost 5 bases to trimming and J lost 0 bases, with 13 bases between them. The CDR3 covers 15 residues. In nucleotides, the CDR3 is TGTGCCAGTAGTCAACAGGCCTCCATGAACACTGAAGCTTTCTTT. Residues: CASSQQASMNTEAFF.

The J gene is TRBJ2-2, the V gene TRBV5-5; D might be TRBD2 (6 bases). The V end was cut by 4 bases, the J end by 5 bases, with 12 bases between. Germline values: CDR1 SGHKS, CDR2 YYEKEE (reference sequence). This CDR3 comprises 14 residues. The CDR3 region has the DNA TGTGCCAGCAGCCCCTCCGGGAGTACCGGGGAGCTGTTTTTT. Amino acid sequence: CASSPSGSTGELFF.

The V and J genes are TRBV10-3 and TRBJ2-7; 7 bases match TRBD2. Germline V gene sequence: CDR1 ENHRY, CDR2 SYGVKD. The CDR3 is made up of 15 amino acids. J lost 2 bases, V lost 2 bases, and 6 bases had no gene match. The CDR3: CAISEASGYAYEQYF. The CDR3 DNA is TGTGCCATCAGTGAGGCTAGCGGTTACGCCTACGAGCAGTACTTC.

This clone was picked up one time. The rearrangement links TRBV3-1 (or the pseudogene TRBV3-2) to TRBJ1-6; no reliable D call. Germline assignment: CDR1 LGHDT and CDR2 YNNKEL (reference sequence). The CDR3 consists of 16 residues. V was shortened by 3 bases and J by 7 bases, with 16 bases between the two germline ends. CDR3 nucleotides: TGTGCCAGCAGCCAGAAGGCCGGGAAGCAGAATTCACCCCTCCACTTT. This codes for CASSQKAGKQNSPLHF.

The table lists this clone with a count of one. The chain has TRBV19 and TRBJ2-7, with D perhaps TRBD2 (5 bases). Trimming removed 3 bases from V and 2 bases from J, with 11 bases in between. This CDR3 is built from 14 residues. Germline V gene sequence: CDR1 LNHDA, CDR2 SQIVND (reference sequence). This chain's CDR3 is CASSMQDGTYEQYF. The CDR3 DNA reads TGTGCCAGTAGTATGCAAGACGGGACCTACGAGCAGTACTTC.

The chain links TRBV5-1 to TRBJ1-4; TRBD1 is a possible D gene (5 bases). The CDR3 spans 16 residues. Looked up from germline, CDR1 is SGHRS and CDR2 is YFSETQ. V lost 1 base and J lost 0, with 10 bases in between. The CDR3 sequence is CASSLNRPATNEKLFF. CDR3 coding DNA: TGCGCCAGCAGCTTGAACAGGCCGGCAACTAATGAAAAACTGTTTTTT.

The chain employs TRBV24-1 and TRBJ2-1; 9 bases match TRBD2. This CDR3 comprises 14 residues. Germline lookup yields CDR1 KGHDR and CDR2 SFDVKD. The V and J ends lost 5 bases and 5 bases, in that order; junction bases with no gene match: 3. The CDR3 protein is CATSVSGSNNEQFF. The CDR3 bases are TGTGCCACCAGTGTTAGCGGGAGTAACAATGAGCAGTTCTTC.

The V call is TRBV12-3 or TRBV12-4, the J call TRBJ1-2, with 7 bases that match TRBD1. Trimming at V came to 5 bases and at J to 3 bases, leaving 3 bases not matched to a gene. The CDR3 loop spans 13 amino acids. The CDR3: CASSQGDDYGYTF. The CDR3 DNA sequence: TGTGCCAGCAGTCAGGGGGATGACTATGGCTACACCTTC.

The chain combines TRBV5-1 with TRBJ1-1, with TRBD1 matching over 10 bases. The V segment lost 1 base and the J segment 3 bases; nucleotides outside the gene matches: 6. CDR1 and CDR2 (germline): SGHRS, YFSETQ. This CDR3 contains 16 residues. The CDR3 is CASSLSLTGGHTEAFF. CDR3 DNA sequence: TGCGCCAGCAGCTTGTCCCTGACAGGGGGCCACACTGAAGCTTTCTTT.

This chain connects TRBV10-1 to TRBJ2-7; 8 bases match TRBD1. Trimming removed 0 bases from V and 3 bases from J; junction bases left unmatched: 4. This CDR3 spans 15 amino acids. Germline assignment: CDR1 WNHNN and CDR2 SYGVQD (reference sequence). In DNA form, the CDR3 reads TGCGCCAGCAGTGAGTCCTTCGGACAGGGCTACGAGCAGTACTTC. Translation gives CASSESFGQGYEQYF.

The chain couples TRBV11-2 to TRBJ2-7, with D possibly TRBD1 on 6 matching bases. With 4 bases removed from V and 2 bases from J, the gap between germline ends came to 12 bases. The CDR3 consists of 14 residues. Germline V lookup: CDR1 SGHAT, CDR2 FQNNGV. The CDR3 bases are TGTGCCAGCAGCTCTACAGGGTTCCCCTACGAGCAGTACTTC. This sequence encodes CASSSTGFPYEQYF.

J is TRBJ2-7 and V is TRBV9, with a possible D match to TRBD1 (5 bases). V dropped 0 bases and J dropped 2 bases, with 9 bases sitting between them. This CDR3 has 14 amino acids. Per the germline V gene, CDR1 is SGDLS and CDR2 is YYNGEE. The CDR3: CASSVGQGTYEQYF. DNA of the CDR3: TGTGCCAGCAGCGTAGGCCAGGGTACCTACGAGCAGTACTTC.

The rearrangement joins TRBV27 to TRBJ1-1; 7 bases align to TRBD1. This CDR3 spans 13 amino acids. V gave up 5 bases and J gave up 1 base; unmatched junction bases: 1. In germline, CDR1 is MNHEY, CDR2 SMNVEV (reference sequence). CDR3 loop: CASSDRANTEAFF. The DNA for the CDR3 is TGTGCCAGCAGTGACAGGGCGAACACTGAAGCTTTCTTT.

J is TRBJ1-4 and V is TRBV2, with D maybe TRBD1 (5 bases). V was clipped by 8 bases and J by 7 bases, with 14 bases between them. Germline V gene sequence: CDR1 SNHLY, CDR2 FYNNEI. The CDR3 is made up of 13 amino acids. The CDR3 nucleotides are TGTGCCAGCGAGTGGACATCTGGTGAAAAACTGTTTTTT. Its translation: CASEWTSGEKLFF.

The V call is TRBV28, the J call TRBJ1-2; 10 bases are a match to TRBD1. Germline V CDR1 and CDR2: MDHEN, SYDVKM. Trimming took 2 bases from V and 7 from J; bases not matched to a gene: 7. The CDR3 runs to 15 residues. CDR3 sequence reads: CASSLMDRGFSGYTF. The CDR3 region has the DNA TGTGCCAGCAGTTTAATGGACAGGGGGTTCTCTGGCTACACCTTC.